This T cell receptor (beta chain) was retrieved from a study of blood T cell repertoires in COVID-19. On the study more broadly: Acute and convalescent COVID-19 samples came from the United States, Italy and Spain. Sources were T cells, B-cell-depleted T cells, or PBMCs; the material itself was cDNA or gDNA.

Authors' analysis steps: Amplified reference gene primers provided the basis for estimating nucleated cell counts. The protocol was immunoSEQ multiplex PCR, while the TCRdb copy is restricted to in-frame clones and leaves out a portion. The DNA was the basis for D and trimming; V, J and clone size are from that table. The table lists under 400,000 clones, approximately 90% of them singletons. Sequenced sample: peripheral blood. The TCR originated in a woman aged 25 to 39 with COVID-19, enrolled during active disease.

CDR3 sequence (DNA): TGTGCCAGCAGGGTGGACAGGGCTTCGTACACTGAAGCTTTCTTT. Translation gives CASRVDRASYTEAFF. The genes are TRBV2 and TRBJ1-1; 8 bases fit TRBD1. Germline CDR1 reads SNHLY; CDR2 reads FYNNEI. J gave up 3 bases and V 6 bases, and 9 bases lay outside the gene matches. The CDR3 consists of 15 residues.